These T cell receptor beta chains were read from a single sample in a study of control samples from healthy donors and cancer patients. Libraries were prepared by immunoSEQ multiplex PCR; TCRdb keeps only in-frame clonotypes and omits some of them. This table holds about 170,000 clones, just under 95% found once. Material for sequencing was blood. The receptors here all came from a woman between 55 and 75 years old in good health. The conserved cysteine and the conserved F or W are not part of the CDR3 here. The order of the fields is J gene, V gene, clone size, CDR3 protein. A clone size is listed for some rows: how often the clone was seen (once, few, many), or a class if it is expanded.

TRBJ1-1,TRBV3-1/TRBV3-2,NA,ASSQEFRYTEAF
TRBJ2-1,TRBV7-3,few,ASSFSGGSSYNEQF
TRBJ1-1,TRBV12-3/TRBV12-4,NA,ASSRTGGAF
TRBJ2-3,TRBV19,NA,ASSIGFPTDTQY
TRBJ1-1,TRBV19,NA,ASKGRMNTEAF
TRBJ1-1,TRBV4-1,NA,ASSQGQAGSVVKAEAF
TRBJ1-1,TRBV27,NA,ASHRGMNTEAF
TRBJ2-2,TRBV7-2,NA,ASSLGTWGGLGELF
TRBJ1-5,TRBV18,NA,ASSPETGNSNQPQH
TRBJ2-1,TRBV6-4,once,ASSDSSATNEQF
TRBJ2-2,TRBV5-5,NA,ASRSGTSGTGELF
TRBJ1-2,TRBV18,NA,ASSRDRNYGYT
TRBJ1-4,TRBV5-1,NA,ASSLTATNEKLF
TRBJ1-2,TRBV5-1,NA,ASSLHREHGYT
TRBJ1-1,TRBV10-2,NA,ASSRTPDTEAF
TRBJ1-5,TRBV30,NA,AWSLTLGRILNQPQH